The 28 T cell receptor beta chains in this list originate from one sample, sequenced in a study of shared clonotypes between healthy human individuals. The repertoire was sequenced with immunoSEQ multiplex PCR; TCRdb's copy has only in-frame clones and lacks some. The sample lists 2 million to 2.5 million clones; 90% to 97% were seen once. The material sequenced was naive CD4+ T cells sorted from blood. Stated subset: CD45RA+ positively selected. Receptor source: a man between 18 and 29 years old in good health.

The gene calls are TRBV20-1 and TRBJ1-2, with 8 nucleotides matching TRBD1. The CDR3 has 10 amino acids. CDR1 and CDR2 from the germline V gene are DFQATT and SNEGSKA (reference sequence). As DNA, the CDR3 is TGCCACGCAGGGGGCGATGGCTACACCTTC. Translation gives CHAGGDGYTF.

Only one count was recorded for this clone. Other DNA sequences in this specimen translate into the identical CDR3. The V gene is TRBV5-1, the J gene TRBJ1-1, with TRBD1 identical over 7 bases. The CDR3 runs 13 residues. V was pared by 5 bases and J by 0 bases, with 1 base of the junction left unmatched. CDR1 SGHRS and CDR2 YFSETQ come from the germline V gene. The CDR3 protein is CASRGQLNTEAFF. The CDR3 nucleotides read TGCGCCAGCAGGGGACAGTTGAACACTGAAGCTTTCTTT.

About this clone itself: The sample has other DNA sequences that encode this CDR3 too. The genes are TRBV9 and TRBJ1-5; weak D call: TRBD1 (5 bases). Germline lookup yields CDR1 SGDLS and CDR2 YYNGEE. V gave up 4 bases and J gave up 4 bases, with 9 bases separating them. This CDR3 comprises 13 residues. CDR3 bases: TGTGCCAGCAGCTACCGGGGGAATCAGCCCCAGCATTTT. Translated, it gives CASSYRGNQPQHF.

The chain joins TRBV28 to TRBJ2-5, with TRBD1 identical over 7 bases. Per germline, CDR1 MDHEN and CDR2 SYDVKM. The V and J ends lost 3 bases and 2 bases, in that order; junction bases with no gene match: 6. The CDR3 loop spans 15 amino acids. This chain's CDR3 is CASSFARGQQETQYF. CDR3 bases: TGTGCCAGCAGTTTTGCGAGGGGGCAGCAAGAGACCCAGTACTTC.

The chain joins TRBV18 to TRBJ2-1; D remains ambiguous. CDR3 size: 15 residues. Deletions cut 2 bases from V and 6 bases from J, with 14 bases between. The germline gives CDR1 KGHSH, CDR2 LQKENI. The DNA of the CDR3 is TGTGCCAGCTCACCAGCGAACGGAGCTCGCAATGAGCAGTTCTTC. This gives the protein CASSPANGARNEQFF.

The V and J genes are TRBV6-6 and TRBJ2-7, with 9 bases identical to TRBD1. CDR1 and CDR2 from the germline V gene are MNHNY and SVGAGI (reference sequence). The V and J ends lost 6 bases and 3 bases, in that order; junction bases with no gene match: 9. The CDR3 totals 15 residues. CDR3 protein: CASREDRGNRYEQYF. The CDR3 DNA is TGTGCCAGCAGGGAGGACAGGGGAAATCGCTACGAGCAGTACTTC.

The V and J genes are TRBV2 and TRBJ2-1; perhaps D is TRBD1 or TRBD2 (5 bases each). V lost 2 bases and J lost 3, with 11 bases in between. From germline, CDR1 is SNHLY and CDR2 FYNNEI. CDR3 length: 15 amino acids. CDR3 in DNA: TGTGCCAGCAGTGAATTGGGACCTAACTACAATGAGCAGTTCTTC. It specifies CASSELGPNYNEQFF.

The chain employs TRBV5-6 and TRBJ2-2, with D perhaps TRBD1 or TRBD2 (5 bases each). The CDR3 contains 16 residues. Germline CDR1 is SGHDT and CDR2 is YYEEEE. V shed 4 bases and J shed 1 base, with 14 bases lying between them. The DNA of the CDR3 is TGTGCCAGCAGCCACCCCGGGACGGAGAACACCGGGGAGCTGTTTTTT. Encoded protein: CASSHPGTENTGELFF.

V is TRBV4-1 and J is TRBJ1-5; the match to TRBD1 covers 7 bases. Trimming at V came to 3 bases and at J to 5 bases, leaving 1 base not matched to a gene. Germline loops: CDR1 MGHRA, CDR2 YSYEKL. The CDR3 has 13 residues. The CDR3: CASSHDRDQPQHF. Written as DNA, the CDR3 is TGCGCCAGCAGCCACGACAGGGATCAGCCCCAGCATTTT.

The rearrangement joins TRBV9 to TRBJ2-1, with D tentatively TRBD2 (5 bases). CDR1 and CDR2 from the germline V gene are SGDLS and YYNGEE. The CDR3 runs 16 residues. The V and J ends lost 0 bases and 3 bases respectively, with 13 bases between them. The CDR3 DNA is TGTGCCAGCAGCGTAGACCCGGGAAGCTACTACAATGAGCAGTTCTTC. It yields the protein CASSVDPGSYYNEQFF.

CDR3 DNA: TGTGCCAGCAGCTTAGAGAACGGGATATCTTCACCCCTCCACTTT. The encoded protein is CASSLENGISSPLHF. The V call is TRBV7-6, the J call TRBJ1-6; no reliable D call. Germline V gene data show CDR1 as SGHVS and CDR2 as FNYEAQ. The CDR3 has 15 residues. Trimming left V 1 base short and J 9 bases short, with 13 bases between.

Remarks on this clone: Other nucleotide sequences from this sample produce the same CDR3. The gene calls are TRBV9 and TRBJ2-1, with 12 bases lining up with TRBD2. V lost 3 bases and J lost 4; bases outside the gene matches: 5. The germline gives CDR1 SGDLS, CDR2 YYNGEE. There are 16 residues in the CDR3. The CDR3 spells CASSALGLAGYNEQFF. In nucleotides, the CDR3 is TGTGCCAGCAGCGCACTGGGACTAGCGGGTTACAATGAGCAGTTCTTC.

Turning to this clone: The same CDR3 can be traced to other DNA sequences in this sample. The rearrangement joins TRBV10-3 to TRBJ1-5, with no clear D. Germline loops: CDR1 ENHRY, CDR2 SYGVKD. Deletions cut 0 bases from V and 0 bases from J, with 3 bases between. The CDR3 covers 14 residues. The CDR3 coding sequence is TGTGCCATCAGTGAGTCTTATAGCAATCAGCCCCAGCATTTT. Protein: CAISESYSNQPQHF.

This chain connects TRBV5-4 to TRBJ2-2; possible D gene TRBD1, 5 bases. The CDR3 is 14 residues long. Trimming removed 2 bases at V and 2 bases at J, with 7 bases between. Germline CDR1 reads SGHNT; CDR2 reads YYREEE (reference sequence). CDR3 DNA: TGTGCCAGCAGCTTTCAGGGTAACACCGGGGAGCTGTTTTTT. As protein: CASSFQGNTGELFF.

This chain uses TRBV28 with TRBJ1-5; D uncertain. With 8 bases removed from V and 7 bases from J, the gap between germline ends came to 12 bases. This CDR3 has 12 amino acids. Germline V gene sequence: CDR1 MDHEN, CDR2 SYDVKM. This CDR3 is CASEYGGQPQHF. For the CDR3, the DNA is TGTGCCAGCGAATATGGCGGGCAGCCCCAGCATTTT. The whole variable domain, filled in from reference TRBV28 and TRBJ1-5, reads DVKVTQSSRYLVKRTGEKVFLECVQDMDHENMFWYRQDPGLGLRLIYFSYDVKMKEKGDIPEGYSVSREKKERFSLILESASTNQTSMYLCASEYGGQPQHFGDGTRLSIL.

The chain carries TRBV9 and TRBJ1-3, with D unresolved. Trimming removed 0 bases at V and 0 bases at J, with 10 bases between. The CDR3 is 16 amino acids. From germline, CDR1 is SGDLS and CDR2 YYNGEE. The chain's CDR3 is CASSVAPVISGNTIYF. The DNA for the CDR3 is TGTGCCAGCAGCGTAGCCCCCGTTATCTCTGGAAACACCATATATTTT.

The chain combines TRBV19 with TRBJ1-1; 7 bases agree with TRBD1. V lost 5 bases and J lost 1; bases outside the gene matches: 4. Germline assignment: CDR1 LNHDA and CDR2 SQIVND (reference sequence). The CDR3 is 14 residues long. Written as DNA, the CDR3 is TGTGCCAGTAGTGACCGGACAGGGAACACTGAAGCTTTCTTT. This encodes CASSDRTGNTEAFF.

This clone has just one count. This chain links TRBV28 with TRBJ2-7; the match to TRBD1 covers 10 bases. Trimming cost V 6 bases and J 1 base; bases outside gene matches: 9. Germline V gives CDR1 MDHEN, CDR2 SYDVKM. The CDR3 extends over 16 amino acids. CDR3 protein: CASSRPGTGVSYEQYF. DNA for the CDR3: TGTGCCAGCAGCCGTCCGGGGACAGGGGTTTCCTACGAGCAGTACTTC.

The chain has TRBV15 and TRBJ2-1, with D uncertain. V gave up 0 bases and J gave up 10 bases, with 7 bases separating them. This CDR3 contains 12 residues. Germline loops: CDR1 LNHNV, CDR2 YYDKDF (reference sequence). CDR3 sequence: CATSRELREQFF. The CDR3 region has the DNA TGTGCCACCAGCAGAGAGTTACGAGAGCAGTTCTTC.

The gene calls are TRBV7-3 and TRBJ2-7; D might be TRBD2 (7 bases). The CDR3 is made up of 15 amino acids. Germline CDR1 reads SGHTA; CDR2 reads FQGTGA. V gave up 2 bases and J gave up 3 bases, with 14 bases separating them. The chain's CDR3 is CASSLLGGAIYEQYF. CDR3 in DNA: TGTGCCAGCAGCTTATTAGGGGGGGCCATCTACGAGCAGTACTTC.

This clone appeared a few times. This chain uses TRBV5-1 with TRBJ1-5, with a possible D match to TRBD1 (5 bases). The ends were cut back, 0 bases at V and 7 bases at J, with 14 bases in the middle. The CDR3 covers 15 residues. Germline V gene lookup returns CDR1 SGHRS and CDR2 YFSETQ. The CDR3: CASSLGQGGEQPQHF. CDR3 DNA: TGCGCCAGCAGCTTGGGGCAGGGAGGAGAACAGCCCCAGCATTTT.

This chain links TRBV6-1 with TRBJ2-5; no firm D call. Per the germline V gene, CDR1 is MNHNS and CDR2 is SASEGT. This CDR3 comprises 12 residues. Trimming left V 3 bases short and J 9 bases short, with 11 bases between. This CDR3 reads CASSDPPRSQYF. CDR3 sequence (DNA): TGTGCCAGCAGTGACCCTCCAAGGTCCCAGTACTTC.

The CDR3 DNA reads TGTGCCAGCAGCTTTAGCGGGTCCACAGATACGCAGTATTTT. Amino acids: CASSFSGSTDTQYF. V and J are TRBV13 and TRBJ2-3, with 7 bases identical to TRBD2. Trimming at V came to 3 bases and at J to 2 bases, leaving 2 bases not matched to a gene. Looked up from germline, CDR1 is PRHDT and CDR2 is FYEKMQ (reference sequence). The CDR3 is made up of 14 amino acids.

The CDR3 protein is CASSAWVALYNEQFF. DNA for the CDR3: TGCGCCAGCAGTGCTTGGGTAGCTCTCTACAATGAGCAGTTCTTC. This chain uses TRBV10-2 with TRBJ2-1; D unresolved. CDR3 length: 15 amino acids. V was shortened by 4 bases and J by 3 bases, with 13 bases between the two germline ends. Germline V gene sequence: CDR1 WSHSY, CDR2 SAAADI.

The V gene is TRBV12-5, the J gene TRBJ2-7; TRBD1 might be the D (6 bases). Between the trimmed V and J ends, which lost 1 base and 0 bases, there was a span of 19 bases. This CDR3 spans 18 amino acids. Germline V gene lookup returns CDR1 LGHNT and CDR2 FRNRAP. CDR3 sequence reads: CASGLGQDRTADSYEQYF. The CDR3 DNA is TGTGCTAGTGGTTTGGGCCAAGATAGGACAGCCGACTCCTACGAGCAGTACTTC. The full variable domain, with the rest looked up from reference TRBV12-5 and TRBJ2-7, is DARVTQTPRHKVTEMGQEVTMRCQPILGHNTVFWYRQTMMQGLELLAYFRNRAPLDDSGMPKDRFSAEMPDATLATLKIQPSEPRDSAVYFCASGLGQDRTADSYEQYFGPGTRLTVT.

This rearrangement joins TRBV28 to TRBJ2-5; no reliable D call. The end of the DNA fits TRBJ2-7 better, so the J call may be wrong. The germline V gene encodes CDR1 MDHEN and CDR2 SYDVKM. The CDR3 runs to 13 residues. This chain's CDR3 is CASSVLVPYEQYF. CDR3 sequence (DNA): TGTGCCAGCTCCGTGCTGGTCCCCTACGAGCAGTACTTC.

The chain has TRBV18 and TRBJ1-5; 10 positions agree with TRBD1. CDR3 size: 14 residues. Per the germline V gene, CDR1 is KGHSH and CDR2 is LQKENI. V shed 4 bases, J shed 10 bases, and the junction held 7 bases outside the gene matches. The CDR3 protein is CASSQTGTGDPQHF. The CDR3 coding sequence is TGTGCCAGCTCACAAACCGGGACAGGGGATCCCCAGCATTTT.

This clone was picked up a small number of times. V usage is TRBV2 and J usage is TRBJ1-1; unclear D gene. CDR1 SNHLY and CDR2 FYNNEI come from the germline V gene. V was pared by 8 bases and J by 1 base, with 8 bases between. CDR3 size: 12 residues. The CDR3 nucleotides read TGTGCCAGCGGACGGAAGAACACTGAAGCTTTCTTT. It yields the protein CASGRKNTEAFF. Full variable domain (rest looked up from reference TRBV2 and TRBJ1-1): EPEVTQTPSHQVTQMGQEVILRCVPISNHLYFYWYRQILGQKVEFLVSFYNNEISEKSEIFDDQFSVERPDGSNFTLKIRSTKLEDSAMYFCASGRKNTEAFFGQGTRLTVV.